This passage covers 14 T cell receptor beta chains from one sample sequenced in a study of PD-L1 blockade in urothelial cancer (dated by TCRdb to about 2017). Library preparation employed the immunoSEQ multiplex PCR assay. Drawn from immuneACCESS, this table holds only the in-frame rearrangements with V and J called that TCRdb kept. Clones are partly lost; checked studies trace under half to an unresolved V gene and leave the rest unexplained. This sample is represented by 20,000 to 25,000 clones; around 90% of them were singletons. The leading ten clones occupy roughly 12% of the sample. The sample's time point label is to be understood as: peripheral blood 6 weeks after treatment start. Specimen: PBMCs, collected around atezolizumab (anti-PD-L1) treatment. The receptors were gathered from a woman aged 60-70 years with urothelial cancer.

The chain recombines TRBV5-5 with TRBJ2-2, with D unresolved. CDR3 size: 12 residues. Germline loops: CDR1 SGHKS, CDR2 YYEKEE (reference sequence). The V gene lost 4 bases and the J gene lost 3 bases, with 4 bases spanning the gap. The CDR3 nucleotides read TGTGCCAGCAGCACACACACCGGGGAGCTGTTTTTT. Translation: CASSTHTGELFF. The full variable domain, completed using reference TRBV5-5 and TRBJ2-2, is DAGVTQSPTHLIKTRGQQVTLRCSPISGHKSVSWYQQVLGQGPQFIFQYYEKEERGRGNFPDRFSARQFPNYSSELNVNALLLGDSALYLCASSTHTGELFFGEGSRLTVL.

This chain joins TRBV7-2 and TRBJ1-3, with D tentatively TRBD1 (6 bases). CDR1 is SGHTA, CDR2 FQGNSA, per germline. This CDR3 comprises 14 residues. The ends were cut back, 5 bases at V and 0 bases at J, with 8 bases in the middle. CDR3 bases: TGTGCCAGCAGCGAGGACAGCTCTGGAAACACCATATATTTT. Its protein is CASSEDSSGNTIYF.

The J gene is TRBJ2-7, the V gene TRBV19, with TRBD2 matching over 13 bases. CDR1 LNHDA and CDR2 SQIVND come from the germline V gene (reference sequence). The CDR3 has 15 residues. Trimming removed 6 bases from V and 2 bases from J; junction bases left unmatched: 4. Here the CDR3 reads CASSSGLAGAYEQYF. In DNA form, the CDR3 reads TGTGCCAGTAGCTCAGGACTAGCGGGAGCCTACGAGCAGTACTTC.

The chain uses TRBV7-8 and TRBJ2-5; 8 bases match TRBD1. The length of the CDR3 is 15 residues. V lost 2 bases to trimming and J lost 3 bases; unmatched junction nucleotides: 5. Germline CDR1 and CDR2: SGHVS and FQNEAQ. The CDR3 loop reads CASSLPSTGEETQYF. In DNA, the CDR3 is TGTGCCAGCAGCTTACCATCGACAGGGGAAGAGACCCAGTACTTC.

V gene TRBV9 combines with J gene TRBJ1-1; D call uncertain. Germline V gene data show CDR1 as SGDLS and CDR2 as YYNGEE. The CDR3 consists of 14 residues. V gave up 0 bases and J gave up 3 bases, with 9 bases separating them. In DNA form, the CDR3 reads TGTGCCAGCAGCGTAGCTACGGCGGACACTGAAGCTTTCTTT. Translated: CASSVATADTEAFF.

The chain employs TRBV5-4 and TRBJ1-6; possibly TRBD1 for D (5 bases). V gave up 9 bases and J gave up 6 bases, with 13 bases separating them. Germline V gene sequence: CDR1 SGHNT, CDR2 YYREEE (reference sequence). This CDR3 is built from 13 residues. The CDR3 sequence is CATGGAGNSPLHF. CDR3 coding DNA: TGTGCCACCGGAGGGGCGGGTAATTCACCCCTCCACTTT.

J is TRBJ2-1 and V is TRBV11-2, with 10 bases fitting TRBD1. V was pared by 5 bases and J by 9 bases, with 10 bases of the junction left unmatched. The CDR3 is 15 residues long. The V gene's germline CDR1 is SGHAT and CDR2 FQNNGV. The CDR3 DNA follows: TGTGCCAGCAGCCGGGACAGGGGTGTGACGGGTGAGCAGTTCTTC. Amino acids: CASSRDRGVTGEQFF.

CDR3 loop: CASSQDRGDSYEQYF. CDR3 DNA: TGCGCCAGCAGCCAAGATCGGGGGGACTCCTACGAGCAGTACTTC. The chain links TRBV4-3 to TRBJ2-7, with 7 bases lining up with TRBD2. Losses at the gene ends were 0 bases for V and 0 bases for J; bases not matched to a gene: 2. Germline CDR1 reads LGHNA; CDR2 reads YSLEER. CDR3 length equals 15 residues.

The rearrangement links TRBV6-6 to TRBJ2-1; D is unclear. The CDR3 has 11 amino acids. The V end was cut by 7 bases, the J end by 8 bases, with 9 bases between. Germline V gene sequence: CDR1 MNHNY, CDR2 SVGAGI (reference sequence). CDR3: CASTSRYEQFF. CDR3 nucleotide sequence: TGTGCCAGCACCTCACGGTATGAGCAGTTCTTC.

V gene TRBV5-8 combines with J gene TRBJ2-3; D is perhaps TRBD2 (6 bases). From germline, CDR1 is SGHTS and CDR2 YDEGEE. The CDR3 covers 12 residues. V lost 2 bases, J lost 7 bases, and 8 bases lay in between. The CDR3 DNA reads as TGTGCCAGCAGCTTTGGGGGGAATACGCAGTATTTT. Translation gives CASSFGGNTQYF. Looking up the rest from reference TRBV5-8 and TRBJ2-3 gives the full variable domain: EAGVTQSPTHLIKTRGQQATLRCSPISGHTSVYWYQQALGLGLQFLLWYDEGEERNRGNFPPRFSGRQFPNYSSELNVNALELEDSALYLCASSFGGNTQYFGPGTRLTVL.

This clone has a handful of counts. The chain's CDR3 is CASSPEMTDTQYF. The CDR3 region has the DNA TGTGCCAGTAGTCCCGAGATGACAGATACGCAGTATTTT. The chain employs TRBV19 and TRBJ2-3, with no clear D. CDR3 length: 13 residues. Trimming took off 5 bases at V and 3 bases at J, with 9 bases between the two ends. From germline, CDR1 is LNHDA and CDR2 SQIVND (reference sequence).

The gene calls are TRBV11-2 and TRBJ2-1; tentative D call: TRBD2 (5 bases). V gave up 5 bases and J gave up 5 bases, with 13 bases separating them. This CDR3 spans 14 amino acids. Germline lookup yields CDR1 SGHAT and CDR2 FQNNGV. CDR3 sequence reads: CASSRQRADNEQFF. CDR3 DNA: TGTGCCAGCAGCCGCCAGAGAGCGGACAATGAGCAGTTCTTC.

This clone was recorded only once. The chain combines TRBV5-1 with TRBJ2-7, with 11 bases that match TRBD2. Germline CDR1 SGHRS, CDR2 YFSETQ. The J segment lost 2 bases and the V segment lost 4 bases, leaving 11 bases of the junction unmatched. The CDR3 length is 17 residues. CDR3 in DNA: TGCGCCAGCAGCCAAGGGCGACTAGCGGGAACCACCTACGAGCAGTACTTC. This codes for CASSQGRLAGTTYEQYF.

This chain links TRBV6-5 with TRBJ1-6; 8 positions match TRBD1. Per germline, CDR1 MNHEY and CDR2 SVGAGI. CDR3 length equals 13 residues. Trimming took 6 bases from V and 10 from J; bases not matched to a gene: 5. The CDR3 protein is CASRPTGGSPLHF. DNA of the CDR3: TGTGCCAGCAGGCCTACAGGGGGGTCACCCCTCCACTTT.